The 14 T cell receptor beta chains in this list originate from one sample, sequenced in a study of blood T cell repertoires in COVID-19. Measured with immunoSEQ multiplex PCR; TCRdb has only the in-frame clones, and not every one. There are 310,000 or so clones in the sample; 89% occur only once, and 9.5% lies in the top ten. The specimen sequenced was PBMCs or T cells enriched from blood (not recorded which). These receptors were taken from a woman aged 40 to 50 who had recovered from COVID-19.

This clone has just one count. The chain couples TRBV7-2 to TRBJ1-5; no definite D call. Germline loops: CDR1 SGHTA, CDR2 FQGNSA. V was cut by 1 base and J by 2 bases, with 12 bases left in between. This CDR3 is built from 16 residues. This CDR3 reads CASSLVKGDGNQPQHF. In nucleotides, the CDR3 is TGTGCCAGCAGCTTAGTGAAGGGAGATGGCAATCAGCCCCAGCATTTT.

The chain is built from TRBV3-1 (or the pseudogene TRBV3-2) and TRBJ1-5; TRBD1 matches at 8 bases. In germline, CDR1 is LGHDT, CDR2 YNNKEL (reference sequence). The CDR3 consists of 15 residues. V dropped 4 bases and J dropped 0; count of bases not matched to a gene: 2. The CDR3 sequence: CASSLGTGSNQPQHF. CDR3 DNA sequence: TGTGCCAGCAGCCTTGGGACAGGTAGCAATCAGCCCCAGCATTTT.

The gene calls are TRBV7-6 and TRBJ2-1, with 7 bases fitting TRBD1. In germline, CDR1 is SGHVS, CDR2 FNYEAQ. The CDR3 covers 14 residues. Losses at the gene ends were 4 bases for V and 2 bases for J; bases not matched to a gene: 2. The CDR3, as DNA: TGTGCCAGCAGCTCAGGGGGTACCTACAATGAGCAGTTCTTC. It is translated as CASSSGGTYNEQFF.

The CDR3 DNA follows: TGCGCCAGCAGCGGGCAGGGGGCAGGGGAGACCCAGTACTTC. Encoded protein: CASSGQGAGETQYF. This chain connects TRBV5-1 to TRBJ2-5, with 8 bases aligning to TRBD1. The junction had 7 bases not matched to a gene; V was cut back by 4 bases and J by 5 bases. The germline gives CDR1 SGHRS, CDR2 YFSETQ. The CDR3 extends over 14 amino acids.

The chain links TRBV6-5 to TRBJ2-5, with D possibly TRBD1 on 6 matching bases. Per germline, CDR1 MNHEY and CDR2 SVGAGI. Trimming took off 4 bases at V and 2 bases at J, with 14 bases between the two ends. The CDR3 spans 15 residues. The CDR3 here is CASSSPGQLQETQYF. The DNA for the CDR3 is TGTGCCAGCAGTTCCCCAGGACAGCTTCAAGAGACCCAGTACTTC.

The chain is built from TRBV2 and TRBJ2-7; D possibly corresponds to TRBD1 (6 bases). Germline CDR1 reads SNHLY; CDR2 reads FYNNEI. V lost 8 bases and J 5 bases, leaving 16 bases between the germline ends. There are 13 residues in the CDR3. CDR3 nucleotides: TGTGCCAGCTGGGGACAAGCGTGGAACGAGCAGTACTTC. Protein sequence: CASWGQAWNEQYF.

The genes are TRBV28 and TRBJ1-2; the D gene is possibly TRBD1 (5 bases). The germline CDR1 and CDR2 sequences are MDHEN and SYDVKM. V lost 6 bases to trimming and J lost 5 bases, with 13 bases between them. CDR3 length: 13 residues. CDR3 loop: CASRAGVLYGYTF. The CDR3 DNA reads as TGTGCCAGCAGGGCGGGGGTGTTGTATGGCTACACCTTC.

CDR3 bases: TGCAGCGTTGAAGCGAGCGGGGGGACCCAAGAGACCCAGTACTTC. It specifies CSVEASGGTQETQYF. The rearrangement links TRBV29-1 to TRBJ2-5; TRBD2 matches 9 bases. V was pared by 1 base and J by 1 base, with 4 bases of the junction left unmatched. This CDR3 has 15 amino acids. Per the germline V gene, CDR1 is SQVTM and CDR2 is ANQGSEA.

The chain uses TRBV20-1 and TRBJ1-5; 11 bases agree with TRBD1. The ends lost 3 bases at V and 0 bases at J; junction bases unmatched: 7. The CDR3 is made up of 17 amino acids. CDR1 and CDR2 from the germline V gene are DFQATT and SNEGSKA (reference sequence). CDR3 region: CSASSDRGLNSNQPQHF. CDR3 in DNA: TGCAGTGCTAGTTCGGACAGGGGGCTTAATAGCAATCAGCCCCAGCATTTT.

Concerning this clone itself: In the same sample, other DNA sequences code for this CDR3. The V call is TRBV7-2, the J call TRBJ1-5; no firm D call. V was trimmed by 5 bases and J by 0 bases, leaving 2 bases between them. CDR1 and CDR2 (germline): SGHTA, FQGNSA. This CDR3 has 12 residues. The CDR3 DNA follows: TGTGCCAGCAGCCGTAGCAATCAGCCCCAGCATTTT. This encodes CASSRSNQPQHF.

The chain uses TRBV11-3 and TRBJ2-1; 13 nucleotides align to TRBD2. Unmatched junction bases numbered 9, after V lost 5 bases and J lost 8 bases. Looked up from germline, CDR1 is SGHNT and CDR2 is YENEEA. The CDR3 runs to 16 residues. This chain's CDR3 is CASSGRLAGGGHEQFF. CDR3 in DNA: TGTGCCAGCAGCGGACGACTAGCGGGAGGCGGCCATGAGCAGTTCTTC.

This sequence joins TRBV2 and TRBJ2-7; TRBD2 agrees at 10 bases. Germline V lookup: CDR1 SNHLY, CDR2 FYNNEI. The CDR3 has 17 amino acids. The J segment lost 7 bases and the V segment lost 3 bases, leaving 15 bases of the junction unmatched. The CDR3 coding sequence is TGTGCCAGCAGTGATGCGATATCCGCTAGCGGGAGTCGGGAGCAGTACTTC. This sequence encodes CASSDAISASGSREQYF.

This chain links TRBV27 with TRBJ2-7, with 7 bases matching TRBD1. Germline loops: CDR1 MNHEY, CDR2 SMNVEV (reference sequence). The CDR3 covers 12 residues. V lost 3 bases, J lost 5 bases, and 1 base stayed unmatched. The CDR3 bases are TGTGCCAGCAGTTTGACAGGGAACGAGCAGTACTTC. Amino acids: CASSLTGNEQYF.

The rearrangement joins TRBV14 to TRBJ2-1; 12 positions match TRBD2. The CDR3 is made up of 14 amino acids. The junction had 3 bases not matched to a gene; V was cut back by 5 bases and J by 7 bases. Germline V gene data show CDR1 as SGHDN and CDR2 as FVKESK. CDR3 nucleotides: TGTGCCAGCAGCGGACTAGCGGGGTGGAATGAGCAGTTCTTC. This codes for CASSGLAGWNEQFF.